This T cell receptor (beta chain) was profiled in a study of regulatory T cells in long-lasting Graves disease. This clonotype has more than one count but fewer than ten. Indicated time point: newly diagnosed GD, antithyroid drugs for less than 3 months. PBMCs provided the RNA from which the TCR library was made. Assembly of TCR beta libraries relied on iRepertoire HTBI primers together with Arm-PCR of CDR3 regions. MiXCR, applied by TCRdb to the multiplex PCR reads, yields one record per CDR3 protein. The table records approximately 360,000 distinct CDR3 sequences, about 10% of them present only once. Germline V gives CDR1 LGHDT, CDR2 YNNKEL (reference sequence). The ends were cut back, 0 bases at V and 0 bases at J, with 15 bases in the middle. There are 17 residues in the CDR3. This same sample was also taken into another study, of T cells in Graves' hyperthyroidism and ophthalmopathy.

This sequence was found in a woman aged 18-29 years with Graves disease. This rearrangement joins TRBV3-1 to TRBJ2-7, with D maybe TRBD1 (5 bases). The sequences come from peripheral blood mononuclear cells (PBMCs), collected at new diagnosis, from a patient treated with antithyroid drugs. This chain's CDR3 is CASSQDGVTASSYEQYF. As DNA, the CDR3 is TGTGCCAGCAGCCAAGATGGGGTGACAGCGAGCTCCTACGAGCAGTACTTC.